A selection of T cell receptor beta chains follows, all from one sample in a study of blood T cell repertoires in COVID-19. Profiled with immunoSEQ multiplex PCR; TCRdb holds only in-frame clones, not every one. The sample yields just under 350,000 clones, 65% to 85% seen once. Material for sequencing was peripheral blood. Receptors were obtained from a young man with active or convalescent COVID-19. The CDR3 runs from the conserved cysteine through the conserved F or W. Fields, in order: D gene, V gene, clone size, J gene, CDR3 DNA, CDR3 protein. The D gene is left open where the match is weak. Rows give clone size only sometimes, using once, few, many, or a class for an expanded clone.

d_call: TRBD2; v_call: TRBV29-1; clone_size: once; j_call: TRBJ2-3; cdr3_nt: TGCAGCGTTGTGGGGGGGAGCACAGATACGCAGTATTTT; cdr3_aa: CSVVGGSTDTQYF
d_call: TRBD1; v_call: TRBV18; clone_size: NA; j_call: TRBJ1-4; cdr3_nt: TGTGCCAGCTCACCCGGGACAGCCACTAATGAAAAACTGTTTTTT; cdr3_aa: CASSPGTATNEKLFF
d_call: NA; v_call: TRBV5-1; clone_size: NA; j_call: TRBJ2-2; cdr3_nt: TGCGCCAGCAGCTCGGGAATAATCACCGGGGAGCTGTTTTTT; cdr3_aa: CASSSGIITGELFF
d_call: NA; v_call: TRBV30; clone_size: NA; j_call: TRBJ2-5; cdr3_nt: TGTGCCTGGAGTGTACTAAACCCAGGGGAGACCCAGTACTTC; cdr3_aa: CAWSVLNPGETQYF
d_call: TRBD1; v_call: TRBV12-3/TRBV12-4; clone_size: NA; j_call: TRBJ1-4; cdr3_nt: TGTGCCAGCAGTTTCCGGGACAGGCTGTTTTTT; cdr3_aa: CASSFRDRLFF
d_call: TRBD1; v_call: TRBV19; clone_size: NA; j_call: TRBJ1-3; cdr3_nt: TGTGCCAGCACGAGCGACAGGGGGCCTTTTATCTCTGGAAACACCATATATTTT; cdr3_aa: CASTSDRGPFISGNTIYF
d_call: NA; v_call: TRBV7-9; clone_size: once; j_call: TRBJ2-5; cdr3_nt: TGTGCCAGCAGCTTTGGACTACAAGAGACCCAGTACTTC; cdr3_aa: CASSFGLQETQYF
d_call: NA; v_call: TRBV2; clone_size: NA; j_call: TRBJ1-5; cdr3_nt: TGTGCCAGTACGAGGATCAGCAATCAGCCCCAGCATTTT; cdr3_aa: CASTRISNQPQHF
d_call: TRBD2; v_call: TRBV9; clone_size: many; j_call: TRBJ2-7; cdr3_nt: TGTGCCAGCAGCGTAAAGGGGCTAGCGGGAGTGAACGAGCAGTACTTC; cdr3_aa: CASSVKGLAGVNEQYF
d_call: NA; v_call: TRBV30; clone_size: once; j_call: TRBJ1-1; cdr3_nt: TGTGCCTGGAGAAGTTTAACAAGCTGGGCAGCTTTCTTT; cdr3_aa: CAWRSLTSWAAFF
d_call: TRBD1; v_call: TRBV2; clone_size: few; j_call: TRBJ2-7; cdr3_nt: TGTGCCAGCAGGAGCCGGACAGGGAACTCCTACGAGCAGTACTTC; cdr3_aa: CASRSRTGNSYEQYF
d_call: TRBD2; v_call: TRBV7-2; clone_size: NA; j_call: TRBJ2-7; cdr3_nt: TGTGCCAGCAGCGGCCGGGGACTAGCGGAATTCTACGAGCAGTACTTC; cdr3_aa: CASSGRGLAEFYEQYF